The rows below give T cell receptor beta chains drawn from one sample of a study of technical replicates of blood from a handful of donors. Libraries were prepared by immunoSEQ multiplex PCR; TCRdb keeps only in-frame clonotypes and omits some of them. The data show around 64,000 clones, with roughly 93% seen just once and less than 5% held by the top ten. Sequenced: PBMCs. Every receptor here comes from a human donor in good health. Some clones in this sample may be carry-over from other donors' samples. Each CDR3 is given with its conserved first and last residue. The D gene is left open where the match is weak. Not all rows give a size; the values are once, few, many and, for expanded clones, a class.

>TRBD2|TRBJ2-7|TRBV7-2|17|.
TGTGCCAGCAGCTTACAGGCTAGCGGGGGGGTCTCCTCCGAGCAGTACTTC
CASSLQASGGVSSEQYF
>.|TRBJ2-6|TRBV7-9|17|.
TGTGCCAGCAGCTTCTTACAGACCCACTCTGGGGCCAACGTCCTGACTTTC
CASSFLQTHSGANVLTF
>.|TRBJ2-1|TRBV15|17|.
TGTGCCACCAGCAGACGACAGCCTCCTTACTCCTACAATGAGCAGTTCTTC
CATSRRQPPYSYNEQFF
>.|TRBJ2-7|TRBV2|14|.
TGTGCCAGCACAGAACACCGGGTTTCCTACGAGCAGTACTTC
CASTEHRVSYEQYF
>TRBD2|TRBJ2-7|TRBV15|16|.
TGTGCCACCAGCAGAGAGAATGGGCTAGCGGTCTACGAGCAGTACTTC
CATSRENGLAVYEQYF
>TRBD1|TRBJ1-5|TRBV6-1|15|.
TGTGCCAGCAGCTCCGGGACAGGGATGTTTCAGCCCCAGCATTTT
CASSSGTGMFQPQHF
>.|TRBJ1-1|TRBV14|14|.
TGTGCCAGCAGCAGGGGGGGAGATTACACTGAAGCTTTCTTT
CASSRGGDYTEAFF
>TRBD1|TRBJ2-4|TRBV6-5|15|.
TGTGCCAGCAGAGGGACAGGGGGTGCCAAAAACATTCAGTACTTC
CASRGTGGAKNIQYF
>TRBD2|TRBJ2-7|TRBV18|15|.
TGTGCCAGCTCACCGTCGGTCGGGGGGACCTACGAGCAGTACTTC
CASSPSVGGTYEQYF
>.|TRBJ1-1|TRBV6-1|15|.
TGTGCCAGCAGAGCCCTTAGAGGACAGAACACTGAAGCTTTCTTT
CASRALRGQNTEAFF
>.|TRBJ2-7|TRBV6-5|14|.
TGTGCCAGCCGCCAGGGCAGCAGCTCCTACGAGCAGTACTTC
CASRQGSSSYEQYF
>TRBD1|TRBJ2-7|TRBV11-2|16|.
TGTGCCAGCAGCTTAGACCACCGGGACAGGGTGTACGAGCAGTACTTC
CASSLDHRDRVYEQYF
>TRBD1|TRBJ1-6|TRBV7-2|14|few
TGTGCCAGCAGCCCACCGACAGGGCAGGCACCCCTCCACTTT
CASSPPTGQAPLHF
>.|TRBJ1-1|TRBV29-1|12|.
TGCAGCGGTACTTCGGGGGATGCTGAAGCTTTCTTT
CSGTSGDAEAFF
>.|TRBJ2-2|TRBV5-6|13|.
TGTGCCAGCAGCTTTTTAGCCACCGGGGAGCTGTTTTTT
CASSFLATGELFF
>.|TRBJ1-2|TRBV4-3|14|.
TGCGCCAGCAGCCAGCAGGCAGCTAACTATGGCTACACCTTC
CASSQQAANYGYTF
>.|TRBJ2-7|TRBV6-1|15|.
TGTGCCAGCAGTGATTGGCGCACGGAGACTTTTCCGCAGTACTTC
CASSDWRTETFPQYF
>TRBD1|TRBJ1-2|TRBV11-2|15|.
TGTGCCAGCAGCTTCGGGACAGGGGGCATCTATGGCTACACCTTC
CASSFGTGGIYGYTF
>.|TRBJ1-1|TRBV6-5|15|.
TGTGCCAGCAGTTACGCTCCAGGGCCGAACACTGAAGCTTTCTTT
CASSYAPGPNTEAFF
>.|TRBJ2-1|TRBV9|13|.
TGTGCCAGCAGCCCCCGGACAGATAATGAGCAGTTCTTC
CASSPRTDNEQFF
>.|TRBJ1-1|TRBV7-9|17|once
TGTGCCAGCAGCTTACCTTCTGGCAGGGATGAAGTCACTGAAGCTTTCTTT
CASSLPSGRDEVTEAFF
>TRBD1|TRBJ1-2|TRBV11-2|15|.
TGTGCCAGCAGCTTAGATCTGACAGGGGCTGCTGGCTACACCTTC
CASSLDLTGAAGYTF
>TRBD1|TRBJ2-7|TRBV15|12|.
TGTGCCACCAGCGCACAACAGGGGGAGCAGTACTTC
CATSAQQGEQYF
>TRBD2|TRBJ2-5|TRBV19|14|.
TGTGCCAGTAGCCCGGGGGGGCCTGTAGAGACCCAGTACTTC
CASSPGGPVETQYF
>.|TRBJ2-2|TRBV5-8|16|.
TGTGCCAGCACCCCCCTGGGCAGGGGAGACACCGGGGAGCTGTTTTTT
CASTPLGRGDTGELFF
>.|TRBJ2-1|TRBV5-6|13|.
TGTGCCAGCAGAGGGCTCGGGGACAATGAGCAGTTCTTC
CASRGLGDNEQFF
>TRBD1|TRBJ1-2|TRBV6-5|13|.
TGTGCCAGCAGAACGGACAGGGGACATGGCTACACCTTC
CASRTDRGHGYTF
>.|TRBJ2-6|TRBV29-1|17|.
TGCAGCGTTGTCGCGGTGGACAGCCAATCTGGGGCCAACGTCCTGACTTTC
CSVVAVDSQSGANVLTF
>TRBD1|TRBJ1-5|TRBV5-1|15|.
TGCGCCAGCAGCTTGGAGGGACAGGCGGGACAGCCCCAGCATTTT
CASSLEGQAGQPQHF
>TRBD2|TRBJ2-7|TRBV7-6|17|.
TGTGCCAGCAGCTTTCAGCTAGCGGGAGGCGCGGGGTACGAGCAGTACTTC
CASSFQLAGGAGYEQYF
>TRBD2|TRBJ2-7|TRBV6-1|15|.
TGTGCCAGCAGTGTAGCGGGGGGGTTCCCGTACGAGCAGTACTTC
CASSVAGGFPYEQYF
>TRBD2|TRBJ2-2|TRBV2|16|.
TGTGCCAGCAGTGAGTCCCTAGCGGGGGACCACCGGGAGCTGTTTTTT
CASSESLAGDHRELFF
>.|TRBJ2-5|TRBV4-2|17|.
TGTGCCAGCAGCCGCGAAAACGGAGGTCCGGGCGCGGAGACCCAGTACTTC
CASSRENGGPGAETQYF
>.|TRBJ2-3|TRBV7-3|14|.
TGTGCCAGCAGCGCAGGGACAACGGCAGATACGCAGTATTTT
CASSAGTTADTQYF
>.|TRBJ2-2|TRBV19|15|.
TGTGCCAGTAGTATTACAGGGATAAACACCGGGGAGCTGTTTTTT
CASSITGINTGELFF
>TRBD1|TRBJ1-2|TRBV7-2|13|.
TGTGCCAGCAGCCTATTCGGACAGGATGGCTACACCTTC
CASSLFGQDGYTF
>.|TRBJ1-2|TRBV5-5|14|.
TGTGCCAGCAGCTTGGTCCAGTCTAACTATGGCTACACCTTC
CASSLVQSNYGYTF
>TRBD2|TRBJ2-1|TRBV4-3|15|.
TGCGCCAGCAGCCCGGGGACTAGCGTTTACAATGAGCAGTTCTTC
CASSPGTSVYNEQFF
>TRBD2|TRBJ2-7|TRBV18|15|.
TGTGCCAGCTCCGACGGACTAGCGGGAACCTACGAGCAGTACTTC
CASSDGLAGTYEQYF
>TRBD1|TRBJ2-1|TRBV6-6|14|.
TGTGCCAGCAATGGGACAGGGATGATCAATGAGCAGTTCTTC
CASNGTGMINEQFF
>TRBD1|TRBJ1-1|TRBV19|14|.
TGTGCCAGTTCCCGGGGACAGAGGAACACTGAAGCTTTCTTT
CASSRGQRNTEAFF
>.|TRBJ2-7|TRBV29-1|14|.
TGCAGCGTTGAAGATCGGGTGAGATCCTACGAGCAGTACTTC
CSVEDRVRSYEQYF
>.|TRBJ2-1|TRBV10-1|15|.
TGCGCCAGCAGTGAGGCGGTAAGCTCCTACAATGAGCAGTTCTTC
CASSEAVSSYNEQFF
>.|TRBJ2-3|TRBV6-5|15|.
TGTGCCAGCAGTTCAGGCGGGACCACCACAGATACGCAGTATTTT
CASSSGGTTTDTQYF
>TRBD1|TRBJ1-1|TRBV7-9|14|.
TGTGCCAGCGGTGACAGGGTAGCTAACACTGAAGCTTTCTTT
CASGDRVANTEAFF
>TRBD2|TRBJ2-1|TRBV16|15|.
TGTGCCAGCAGCCCCTTAGCGGGGGGGCGTGTTGAGCAGTTCTTC
CASSPLAGGRVEQFF
>.|TRBJ2-1|TRBV7-6|13|.
TGTGCCAGCAGCTTAGATTGGGCGAATGAGCAGTTCTTC
CASSLDWANEQFF
>.|TRBJ1-6|TRBV5-1|14|medium-sized
TGCGCCAGCAGCTTTTCGGGTGGGTACTCACCCCTCCACTTT
CASSFSGGYSPLHF